These 5 T cell receptor beta chains came from one sample sequenced in a study of cytomegalovirus exposure and HLA in healthy donors. Some clones are missing from TCRdb's copy, which holds only in-frame ones; the method was immunoSEQ multiplex PCR. The table records 250,000 to 350,000 clones, around 87% of them present only once. The sequenced sample was PBMCs. The source of these receptors is a woman in her thirties in good health and CMV-seropositive.

The rearrangement uses TRBV30 and TRBJ1-5; 8 nucleotides agree with TRBD1. The CDR3 contains 14 residues. Germline-derived CDR1 and CDR2 are GTSNPN and SVGIG (reference sequence). The V segment lost 4 bases and the J segment 2 bases; nucleotides outside the gene matches: 4. Here the CDR3 DNA reads TGTGCCTGGACTCCGGGACAGGGCAATCAGCCCCAGCATTTT. It encodes CAWTPGQGNQPQHF.

The V and J genes are TRBV30 and TRBJ1-1; TRBD1 might be the D (5 bases). In germline, CDR1 is GTSNPN, CDR2 SVGIG (reference sequence). With 4 bases removed from V and 5 bases from J, the gap between germline ends came to 23 bases. This CDR3 has 16 residues. The CDR3 DNA reads as TGTGCCTGGACCGGAATAGGGGCCCCTGATAGGACTGAAGCTTTCTTT. This codes for CAWTGIGAPDRTEAFF.

V usage is TRBV2 and J usage is TRBJ1-1; D is undetermined. The CDR3 is 15 amino acids. V was clipped by 0 bases and J by 5 bases, with 13 bases between them. Germline values: CDR1 SNHLY, CDR2 FYNNEI. This CDR3 reads CASSEAVYRATEAFF. The CDR3 DNA follows: TGTGCCAGCAGTGAAGCGGTCTACAGAGCGACTGAAGCTTTCTTT.

This chain links TRBV6-5 with TRBJ1-1; a weak D match, TRBD1 (6 bases). The CDR3 is 15 amino acids. Germline V gene sequence: CDR1 MNHEY, CDR2 SVGAGI. V was trimmed by 7 bases and J by 6 bases, leaving 21 bases between them. The chain's CDR3 is CASTPRGSGKAEAFF. CDR3 sequence (DNA): TGTGCCAGCACCCCCAGGGGCAGTGGGAAGGCTGAAGCTTTCTTT.

This clone was counted a single time. The chain couples TRBV11-2 to TRBJ1-1; no reliable D call. Germline values: CDR1 SGHAT, CDR2 FQNNGV. CDR3 length: 13 amino acids. The V and J ends lost 4 bases and 5 bases respectively, with 11 bases between them. CDR3 region: CASSSTTGTEAFF. The CDR3 nucleotides read TGTGCCAGCAGCTCCACCACGGGAACTGAAGCTTTCTTT.